A single sample gave rise to the 11 T cell receptor beta chains below, sequenced in a study of long-term antiretroviral therapy in people with HIV. Version v3.0 of the immunoSEQ assay ran at survey level. Profiling relied on immunoSEQ multiplex PCR, and the TCRdb table lists in-frame clones only, not all of them. Altogether 15,000 to 20,000 clones are present, over 70% being singletons, with the ten largest covering approximately 15%. The sample consisted of unsorted PBMCs, taken 2.9 years after starting antiretroviral therapy. The receptors were gathered from a woman in her twenties or thirties with HIV.

V and J are TRBV7-8 and TRBJ2-5; D not resolved. V was pared by 2 bases and J by 2 bases, with 9 bases between. CDR1 and CDR2 from the germline V gene are SGHVS and FQNEAQ. CDR3 length: 14 amino acids. CDR3 DNA: TGTGCCAGCAGCTTAACAGAGAAACAAGAGACCCAGTACTTC. This sequence encodes CASSLTEKQETQYF.

The V and J genes are TRBV7-3 and TRBJ1-4, with D tentatively TRBD1 (6 bases). The V gene's germline CDR1 is SGHTA and CDR2 FQGTGA. CDR3 length: 15 amino acids. V gave up 5 bases and J gave up 3 bases, with 13 bases separating them. Here the CDR3 reads CASSATGRANEKLFF. CDR3 in DNA: TGTGCCAGCAGCGCCACAGGGAGGGCTAATGAAAAACTGTTTTTT.

The chain is built from TRBV5-1 and TRBJ2-7; D might be TRBD1 (5 bases). This CDR3 has 15 amino acids. V shed 2 bases and J shed 2 bases, with 14 bases lying between them. CDR1 and CDR2 from the germline V gene are SGHRS and YFSETQ. The CDR3 is CASSLGENYPYEQYF. CDR3 sequence (DNA): TGCGCCAGCAGCTTAGGGGAAAACTACCCCTACGAGCAGTACTTC.

This clone appeared a single time. V usage is TRBV18 and J usage is TRBJ1-1; D is unclear. Trimming took off 2 bases at V and 4 bases at J, with 11 bases between the two ends. CDR3 size: 14 residues. Germline-derived CDR1 and CDR2 are KGHSH and LQKENI. CDR3 amino acids: CASSPEQLSTEAFF. The CDR3 nucleotides are TGTGCCAGCTCACCAGAACAGCTAAGCACTGAAGCTTTCTTT.

The J gene is TRBJ2-6, the V gene TRBV7-9, with D maybe TRBD1 (5 bases). Germline CDR1 and CDR2: SEHNR and FQNEAQ (reference sequence). The ends were cut back, 5 bases at V and 2 bases at J, with 16 bases in the middle. The CDR3 is 17 residues long. In DNA, the CDR3 is TGTGCCAGCAGCCCAAGAAATGGGGCGCCTGGGGCCAACGTCCTGACTTTC. Its translation: CASSPRNGAPGANVLTF.

V gene TRBV7-8 combines with J gene TRBJ1-1; D is undetermined. CDR1 and CDR2 (germline): SGHVS, FQNEAQ. This CDR3 contains 11 residues. Trimming stripped 1 base from V and 3 bases from J, with 0 bases between. As DNA, the CDR3 is TGTGCCAGCAGCTTAGACACTGAAGCTTTCTTT. Translating it yields CASSLDTEAFF.

The rearrangement links TRBV20-1 to TRBJ1-2, with D unresolved. V gave up 6 bases and J gave up 6 bases, with 11 bases separating them. CDR1 and CDR2 (germline): DFQATT, SNEGSKA (reference sequence). The CDR3 covers 11 residues. CDR3 region: CSADSWDGYTF. For the CDR3, the DNA is TGCAGTGCCGACTCCTGGGATGGCTACACCTTC.

The rearrangement joins TRBV6-4 to TRBJ2-5; D is possibly TRBD1 (5 bases). This CDR3 has 13 residues. Trimming took off 2 bases at V and 5 bases at J, with 9 bases between the two ends. Germline loops: CDR1 MRHNA, CDR2 SNTAGT. CDR3 sequence (DNA): TGTGCCAGCAGTGACGGGGCTGGGGAGACCCAGTACTTC. Translation: CASSDGAGETQYF.

The V call is TRBV13, the J call TRBJ2-1, with a tentative D call TRBD2 (5 bases). Trimming took off 7 bases at V and 8 bases at J, with 18 bases between the two ends. Germline lookup yields CDR1 PRHDT and CDR2 FYEKMQ (reference sequence). The CDR3 loop spans 14 amino acids. DNA for the CDR3: TGTGCCAGCACCACGACTAATACCCCCCATGAGCAGTTCTTC. Translated, it gives CASTTTNTPHEQFF. Variable domain in full (rest from reference TRBV13 and TRBJ2-1): AAGVIQSPRHLIKEKRETATLKCYPIPRHDTVYWYQQGPGQDPQFLISFYEKMQSDKGSIPDRFSAQQFSDYHSELNMSSLELGDSALYFCASTTTNTPHEQFFGPGTRLTVL.

The chain has TRBV15 and TRBJ1-5; TRBD1 is a possible D gene (5 bases). The CDR3 covers 14 residues. The V gene lost 3 bases and the J gene lost 0 bases, with 6 bases spanning the gap. CDR1 is LNHNV and CDR2 is YYDKDF in the germline V gene (reference sequence). CDR3 loop: CATSRTDSNQPQHF. Written as DNA, the CDR3 is TGTGCCACCAGCAGGACAGATAGCAATCAGCCCCAGCATTTT.

There are a few counts of this clone. V is TRBV11-2 and J is TRBJ2-5; D call uncertain. The V gene's germline CDR1 is SGHAT and CDR2 FQNNGV. This CDR3 is 15 amino acids long. Trimming took 1 base from V and 0 from J, leaving 9 bases between them. The CDR3 loop is CASSLGIGNQETQYF. The CDR3, as DNA: TGTGCCAGCAGCTTAGGTATAGGGAACCAAGAGACCCAGTACTTC.